Listed below are T cell receptor beta chains from one sample, sequenced in a study of cytomegalovirus exposure and HLA in healthy donors. Some clones are missing from TCRdb's copy, which holds only in-frame ones; the method was immunoSEQ multiplex PCR. The sample contains around 130,000 clones, 70% to 90% of which appear only once. What was sequenced was PBMCs. These receptors all stem from a boy younger than 18 in good health and CMV-seronegative. Both conserved end residues are part of each CDR3. Each record gives: D gene, V gene, J gene, clone size, CDR3 DNA, CDR3 protein. D genes are given only for firm matches. Expanded clones are given a class, and other clones once, few, many or no size at all.

-	TRBV27	TRBJ2-1	-	TGTGCCAGCAGTTTGAGGGGGTCCTACAATGAGCAGTTCTTC	CASSLRGSYNEQFF
-	TRBV28	TRBJ2-7	-	TGTGCCAGCTGCCCACGGACATTTTCCTACGAGCAGTACTTC	CASCPRTFSYEQYF
TRBD2	TRBV5-4	TRBJ2-7	few	TGTGCCAGCAGACGCATGGGGGGGAACCCCTACGAGCAGTACTTC	CASRRMGGNPYEQYF
-	TRBV9	TRBJ2-1	-	TGTGCCAGCAGCGCGGGGGTCTCCTACAATGAGCAGTTCTTC	CASSAGVSYNEQFF
TRBD2	TRBV7-3	TRBJ2-3	-	TGTGCCAGCAGCCCTAGCGGGGTCGGGGCAGATACGCAGTATTTT	CASSPSGVGADTQYF
-	TRBV7-2	TRBJ2-7	-	TGTGCCAGCAGCTTAGCTTTGTCGAAACAGCTGTTATGGGACTTC	CASSLALSKQLLWDF
TRBD1	TRBV25-1	TRBJ1-2	-	TGTGCCAGCAGTGGGACAGGGGGCGTCTATGGCTACACCTTC	CASSGTGGVYGYTF
TRBD1	TRBV5-6	TRBJ1-1	-	TGTGCCAGTAGCTTGACCCGGACAGGGGTTACTGAAGCTTTCTTT	CASSLTRTGVTEAFF
TRBD1	TRBV19	TRBJ2-7	-	TGTGCCAGTAGTACTGGGGACAGGGGTTTTAAGGACGAGCAGTACTTC	CASSTGDRGFKDEQYF
TRBD1	TRBV6-1	TRBJ2-1	-	TGTGCCAGCAGTGAACGACAGGGGGTGGAGCAGTTCTTC	CASSERQGVEQFF
TRBD2	TRBV5-4	TRBJ2-5	-	TGTGCCAGCCCGGGACTAGCGGGACTCCAAGAGACCCAGTACTTC	CASPGLAGLQETQYF
TRBD2	TRBV6-6	TRBJ2-1	few	TGTGCCAGCAGTCCACTAGCGGGAGCAAACAATGAGCAGTTCTTC	CASSPLAGANNEQFF
TRBD1	TRBV5-6	TRBJ2-7	-	TGTGCCAGCAGCCGTGCAGGGGGCGAGCAGTACTTC	CASSRAGGEQYF
TRBD1	TRBV9	TRBJ1-3	-	TGTGCCAGCAGCGACAGGGGCACCTCTGGAAACACCATATATTTT	CASSDRGTSGNTIYF
-	TRBV18	TRBJ2-5	-	TGTGCCAGCTCACCACCGGTCGCAGGGCAAGAGACCCAGTACTTC	CASSPPVAGQETQYF
-	TRBV18	TRBJ2-2	-	TGTGCCAGCTCACCACGCGTGGGGCTCACGGCCGGGGAGCTGTTTTTT	CASSPRVGLTAGELFF
-	TRBV30	TRBJ1-6	-	TGTGCCTGGAAGGGGAGGAGGTATAATTCACCCCTCCACTTT	CAWKGRRYNSPLHF
-	TRBV27	TRBJ2-7	-	TGTGCCAGCAGTCCCTCCGCGGGACAGAACTCCTACGAGCAGTACTTC	CASSPSAGQNSYEQYF
-	TRBV7-2	TRBJ2-1	-	TGTGCCAGCAAACTATTCGGGAGCAGGGATGGGGGAATAAACAATGAGCAGTTCTTC	CASKLFGSRDGGINNEQFF
TRBD1	TRBV9	TRBJ2-1	-	TGTGCCAGCAGCCCGCCGGGACAGCACTCCTACAATGAGCAGTTCTTC	CASSPPGQHSYNEQFF
-	TRBV7-2	TRBJ2-2	-	TGTGCCAGCAGCCATCTTAACACAGGGTGGGACACCGGGGAGCTGTTTTTT	CASSHLNTGWDTGELFF
TRBD2	TRBV7-2	TRBJ2-1	-	TGTGCCAGCAGCTTGGGACTAGCGGGAGTGAATGAGCAGTTCTTC	CASSLGLAGVNEQFF
TRBD1	TRBV6-5	TRBJ1-1	-	TGTGCCAGCAGTTACTCAAGACAGGGTGTTTCTGAAGCTTTCTTT	CASSYSRQGVSEAFF
TRBD2	TRBV12-5	TRBJ2-5	-	TGTGCTAGTGGTCCCCCCCCCGGGGGGACCCAAGAGACCCAGTACTTC	CASGPPPGGTQETQYF
TRBD2	TRBV7-3	TRBJ2-5	-	TGTGCCAGCAGCGCGACTAGCGGGGGGTTTGAGACCCAGTACTTC	CASSATSGGFETQYF
TRBD2	TRBV11-3	TRBJ2-5	-	TGTGCCAGCAGCGCCTCTAGCGGGAGCGGGGAGACCCAGTACTTC	CASSASSGSGETQYF
TRBD2	TRBV4-1	TRBJ2-7	-	TGCGCCAGCAGCCATCAAAGGCAGTTGGGGGGAGGGTCCTACGAGCAGTACTTC	CASSHQRQLGGGSYEQYF
-	TRBV14	TRBJ2-7	-	TGTGCCAGCAGCCCACGAGAGAGCTCCTACGAGCAGTACTTC	CASSPRESSYEQYF
TRBD1	TRBV4-3	TRBJ2-1	-	TGCGCCAGCAGCCCCCAAAGGGGACAGGTACATGAGCAGTTCTTC	CASSPQRGQVHEQFF
-	TRBV4-3	TRBJ1-2	-	TGCGCCAGCAGCCAAGAACGGACAACGGCTAACTATGGCTACACCTTC	CASSQERTTANYGYTF
TRBD1	TRBV4-2	TRBJ2-6	-	TGTGCCAGCAGCCAAGCGACAGGGGGCCTAGGCTCTGGGGCCAACGTCCTGACTTTC	CASSQATGGLGSGANVLTF
-	TRBV5-4	TRBJ2-7	once	TGTGCCAGCAGCTCCCCGACAGGATCCTCCTACGAGCAGTACTTC	CASSSPTGSSYEQYF
TRBD1	TRBV7-2	TRBJ1-5	few	TGTGCCAGCACCTCCCGGGACAGGGGGCTTAATCAGCCCCAGCATTTT	CASTSRDRGLNQPQHF
TRBD2	TRBV7-2	TRBJ2-3	-	TGTGCCAGCAGCTTAGGGGGCGGGAGGTCAGATACGCAGTATTTT	CASSLGGGRSDTQYF
TRBD1	TRBV5-6	TRBJ1-6	-	TGTGCCACCGAACGAAGGACAGGCCTTAATTCACCCCTCCACTTT	CATERRTGLNSPLHF
TRBD2	TRBV4-2	TRBJ2-1	-	TGTGCCAGCAGCCAAGACTACGCGGGAGAGGGGAATGAGCAGTTCTTC	CASSQDYAGEGNEQFF